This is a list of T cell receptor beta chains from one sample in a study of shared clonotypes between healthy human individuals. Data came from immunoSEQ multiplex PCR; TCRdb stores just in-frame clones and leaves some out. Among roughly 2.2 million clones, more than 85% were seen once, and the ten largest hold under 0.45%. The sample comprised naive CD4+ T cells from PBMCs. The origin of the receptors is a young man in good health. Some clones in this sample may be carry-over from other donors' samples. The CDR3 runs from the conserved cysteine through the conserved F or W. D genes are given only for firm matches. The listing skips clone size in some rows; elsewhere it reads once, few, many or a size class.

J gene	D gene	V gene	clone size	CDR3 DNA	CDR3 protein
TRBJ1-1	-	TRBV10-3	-	TGTGCCATCAGGGGGGACATATCCATGAACACTGAAGCTTTCTTT	CAIRGDISMNTEAFF
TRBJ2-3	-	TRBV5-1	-	TGCGCCAGCAGCTTTTTACAGGGGAGGGACACAGATACGCAGTATTTT	CASSFLQGRDTDTQYF
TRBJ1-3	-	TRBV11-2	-	TGTGCCAGCAGCTTAGCTGGGGGGAGCTCTGGAAACACCATATATTTT	CASSLAGGSSGNTIYF
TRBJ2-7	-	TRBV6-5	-	TGTGCCAGCACGAATTACGAGCAGTACTTC	CASTNYEQYF
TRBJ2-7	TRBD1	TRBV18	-	TGTGCCAGCTCACCCCTAGGGGGCCAGGGGCACGAGCAGTACTTC	CASSPLGGQGHEQYF
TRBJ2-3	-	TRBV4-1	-	TGCGCCAGCAGCCAAAAGCTTGGGCAGTCAGATACGCAGTATTTT	CASSQKLGQSDTQYF
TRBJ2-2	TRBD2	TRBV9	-	TGTGCCAGCAGCGGCGTTGTCGAAGCGGGAGCCTCCGGGGAGCTGTTTTTT	CASSGVVEAGASGELFF
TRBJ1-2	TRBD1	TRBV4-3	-	TGCGCCAGCAGCCAACCGGGACAGGGATTCTATGGCTACACCTTC	CASSQPGQGFYGYTF
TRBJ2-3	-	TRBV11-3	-	TGTGCCAGCAGCAAGGGCATCACAGATACGCAGTATTTT	CASSKGITDTQYF
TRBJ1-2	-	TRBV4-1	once	TGCGCCAGCAGCCAAGGAGACAGACCCTATGGCTACACCTTC	CASSQGDRPYGYTF
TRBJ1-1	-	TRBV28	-	TGTGCCAGCAGCGAAATGAACACTGAAGCTTTCTTT	CASSEMNTEAFF
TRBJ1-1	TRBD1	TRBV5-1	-	TGCGCCAGCAGCCCCATTGACAGGGCGTACACTGAAGCTTTCTTT	CASSPIDRAYTEAFF
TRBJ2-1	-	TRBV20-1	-	TGCAGTGCTAGGGGACGTCTAGAGCAGTTCTTC	CSARGRLEQFF
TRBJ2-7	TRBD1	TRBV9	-	TGTGCCAGCAGCGTACGGACAGGGGGCAACTACGAGCAGTACTTC	CASSVRTGGNYEQYF
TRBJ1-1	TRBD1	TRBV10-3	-	TGTGCCATCAGTGAGGTGACAGGGGTCTGGAACACTGAAGCTTTCTTT	CAISEVTGVWNTEAFF
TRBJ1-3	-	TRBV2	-	TGTGCCAGCAGTGGATACAGGGCTGGAAACACCATATATTTT	CASSGYRAGNTIYF
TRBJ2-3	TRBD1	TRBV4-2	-	TGTGCCAGCAGCCAACGGACAGGGGTAGATACGCAGTATTTT	CASSQRTGVDTQYF
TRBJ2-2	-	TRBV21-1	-	TGTGCCAGCAGCACCTTATCAGGGACGCGCTGCGGGGAGCTGTTTTTT	CASSTLSGTRCGELFF
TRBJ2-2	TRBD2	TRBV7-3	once	TGTGCCAGCAGCCAGCGGGAGCGGGCCGGGGAGCTGTTTTTT	CASSQRERAGELFF
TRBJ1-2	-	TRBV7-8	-	TGTGCCAGCAGCCCCCGTACAGGAAACTATGGCTACACCTTC	CASSPRTGNYGYTF
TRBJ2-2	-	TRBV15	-	TGTGCCACGGCGATACAGAACACCGGGGAGCTGTTTTTT	CATAIQNTGELFF
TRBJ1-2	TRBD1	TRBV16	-	TGTGCCAGCAGCCGGGACAGGGACCCATCCCTGTTCTATGGCTACACCTTC	CASSRDRDPSLFYGYTF
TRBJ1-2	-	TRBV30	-	TGTGCCTGGAGTCCGGACAGATCCTATGGCTACACCTTC	CAWSPDRSYGYTF
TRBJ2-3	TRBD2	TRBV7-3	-	TGTGCCAGCAGCCCCGGATTTCGCGGGAGATCCACAGATACGCAGTATTTT	CASSPGFRGRSTDTQYF
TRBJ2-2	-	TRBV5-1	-	TGCGCCAGCAGCTTGGGTACAGGTAACACCGGGGAGCTGTTTTTT	CASSLGTGNTGELFF
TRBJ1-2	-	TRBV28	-	TGTGCCAGCAGCCTCGCTAACTATGGCTACACCTTC	CASSLANYGYTF
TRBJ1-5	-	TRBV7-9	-	TGTGCCAGCAGCGGTTCCGTCTCACCCCAGCATTTT	CASSGSVSPQHF
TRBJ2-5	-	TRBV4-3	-	TGCGCCAGCAGCCAAGATTTTCGTGGAGAGACCCAGTACTTC	CASSQDFRGETQYF
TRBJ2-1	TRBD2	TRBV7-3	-	TGTGCCAGCAGCTCGCGACTAGCGGGAGCCAATGAGCAGTTCTTC	CASSSRLAGANEQFF
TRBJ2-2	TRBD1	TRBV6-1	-	TGTGCCAGCAGGATACAGGGGAGAGGCACCGGGGAGCTGTTTTTT	CASRIQGRGTGELFF
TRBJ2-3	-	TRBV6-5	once	TGTGCCAGCAGTTTCTCCCGCTTAGCAGATACGCAGTATTTT	CASSFSRLADTQYF
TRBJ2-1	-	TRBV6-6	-	TGTGCCAGCAGTGTGGGTGAGGAGCAGTTCTTC	CASSVGEEQFF
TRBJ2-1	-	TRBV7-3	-	TGTGCCAGCAGCCCCCTAGGGAGCTCCTACAATGAGCAGTTCTTC	CASSPLGSSYNEQFF
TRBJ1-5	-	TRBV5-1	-	TGCGCCAGCAGTGGGGGGCAGGGCCAGCCCCAGCATTTT	CASSGGQGQPQHF
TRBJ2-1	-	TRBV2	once	TGTGCCAGCAGTTATGGGGCCGGGGGCAATGAGCAGTTCTTC	CASSYGAGGNEQFF
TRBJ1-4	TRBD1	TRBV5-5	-	TGTGCCAGCAGCTTGGCTCAGGGGGCTGCAACTAATGAAAAACTGTTTTTT	CASSLAQGAATNEKLFF
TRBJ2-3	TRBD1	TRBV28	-	TGTGCCAGCAGTTGGAACAGGGGGGCGGGAGATACGCAGTATTTT	CASSWNRGAGDTQYF
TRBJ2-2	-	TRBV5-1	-	TGCGCCAGCAGGGAGACAGATACCGGGGAGCTGTTTTTT	CASRETDTGELFF
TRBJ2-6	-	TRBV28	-	TGTGCCAGCAGGTGGGGCGGTTACTCTGGGGCCAACGTCCTGACTTTC	CASRWGGYSGANVLTF
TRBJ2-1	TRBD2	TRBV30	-	TGTGCCTGCCGGGACCCCCCGGGACTAGCGGGAGGGCGGTATGAGCAGTTCTTC	CACRDPPGLAGGRYEQFF
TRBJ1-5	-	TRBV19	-	TGTGCCAGTAGTCCACCTAGGGGACAATCGAGCAATCAGCCCCAGCATTTT	CASSPPRGQSSNQPQHF
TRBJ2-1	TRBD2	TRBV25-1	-	TGTGCCAGCAGTAAGGCGGGAGGGAACTACAATGAGCAGTTCTTC	CASSKAGGNYNEQFF
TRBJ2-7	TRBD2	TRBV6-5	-	TGTGCCAGCAGTTACTCACTGACTAGCGGGAGCTACGAGCAGTACTTC	CASSYSLTSGSYEQYF
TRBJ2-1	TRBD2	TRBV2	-	TGTGCCAGCAGTGAAGCGTGGCGGGAGGTCAATGAGCAGTTCTTC	CASSEAWREVNEQFF
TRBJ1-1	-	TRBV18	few	TGTGCCAGCTCATCTGGTATCGACACTGAAGCTTTCTTT	CASSSGIDTEAFF
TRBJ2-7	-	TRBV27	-	TGTGCCAGCAGTTTAAGCGTAGGTCTCGAGCAGTACTTC	CASSLSVGLEQYF
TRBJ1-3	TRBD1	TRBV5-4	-	TGTGCCAGCAGCTTGTTAGGGGGCTCAGGTGGAAACACCATATATTTT	CASSLLGGSGGNTIYF
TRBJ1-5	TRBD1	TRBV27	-	TGTGCCAGCAGTTACAGGGGGTATAGCAATCAGCCCCAGCATTTT	CASSYRGYSNQPQHF
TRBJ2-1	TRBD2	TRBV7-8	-	TGTGCCAGCAGCTTAGGACCGGGACTAGCGGGGTACAATGAGCAGTTCTTC	CASSLGPGLAGYNEQFF
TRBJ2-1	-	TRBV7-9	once	TGTGCCAGCAGCCAATCCAGCGGCTGGGGGAATGAGCAGTTCTTC	CASSQSSGWGNEQFF